The 7 T cell receptor beta chains below were found in one sample sequenced in a study of neurological immune-mediated disorders. Using its own MiXCR run on the 5' RACE reads, TCRdb lists one record per CDR3 protein. The sample consists of approximately 48,000 distinct CDR3 sequences, around a sixth of them appearing once. Sequencing was performed on PBMCs. The source is a man in his 60s in good health.

CDR3 bases: TGTGCCAGCAGCTTAGCCGACAGGGGTTGGGGAGGATACACCGAGACCCAGTACTTC. Translation: CASSLADRGWGGYTETQYF. J is TRBJ2-5 and V is TRBV7-6; 8 bases align to TRBD1. The CDR3 spans 19 residues. Germline trimming cut 0 bases from V and 5 bases from J; bases unmatched to any gene: 17. Germline CDR1 reads SGHVS; CDR2 reads FNYEAQ.

This clonotype was detected many times. The chain joins TRBV20-1 to TRBJ2-3; 7 bases line up with TRBD2. This CDR3 contains 15 residues. The germline V gene encodes CDR1 DFQATT and CDR2 SNEGSKA (reference sequence). Losses at the gene ends were 0 bases for V and 3 bases for J; bases not matched to a gene: 6. DNA for the CDR3: TGCAGTGCTAGAGATTTCGGGAGGTCGACAGATACGCAGTATTTT. Translated: CSARDFGRSTDTQYF.

As concerns this clonotype: A read error may be the cause here, since a much bigger clone is one base away. The chain recombines TRBV29-1 with TRBJ2-7; TRBD1 matches at 10 bases. This CDR3 comprises 12 residues. CDR1 SQVTM and CDR2 ANQGSEA come from the germline V gene. CDR3 DNA: TGCAGCGTCCGAGGACAGGGGGACGAGCAGTGCTTC. The encoded protein is CSVRGQGDEQCF.

This clonotype was detected many times. The rearrangement uses TRBV7-2 and TRBJ2-7; a weak D match, TRBD2 (6 bases). Germline V gene sequence: CDR1 SGHTA, CDR2 FQGNSA. CDR3 size: 15 residues. V lost 5 bases to trimming and J lost 4 bases, with 18 bases between them. The DNA for the CDR3 is TGTGCCAGCAGCCCCGCCTCGACTAGAGGATACGAGCAGTACTTC. This codes for CASSPASTRGYEQYF. The variable domain in full, with the rest retrieved from reference TRBV7-2 and TRBJ2-7, is GAGVSQSPSNKVTEKGKDVELRCDPISGHTALYWYRQSLGQGLEFLIYFQGNSAPDKSGLPSDRFSAERTGGSVSTLTIQRTQQEDSAVYLCASSPASTRGYEQYFGPGTRLTVT.

This clonotype appeared many times. The rearrangement uses TRBV28 and TRBJ1-6, with 8 positions matching TRBD1. The CDR3 is 17 amino acids. With V trimmed by 6 bases and J by 4 bases, 11 bases remained unmatched. Looked up from germline, CDR1 is MDHEN and CDR2 is SYDVKM. The DNA of the CDR3 is TGTGCCAGCAGGTCACCGGGACAGGCGTTTTATAATTCACCCCTCCACTTT. Translated: CASRSPGQAFYNSPLHF.

This clonotype has ten or more counts. The gene calls are TRBV12-3 or TRBV12-4 and TRBJ2-7; 11 nucleotides align to TRBD2. V was clipped by 5 bases and J by 9 bases; unmatched bases: 12. This CDR3 is 15 amino acids long. The chain's CDR3 is CASSPTSGRNQGQYF. The CDR3 region has the DNA TGTGCCAGCAGTCCAACTAGCGGGAGAAACCAAGGGCAGTACTTC.

This clonotype was counted at least ten times. CDR3 sequence: CASSEGNTGELFF. The DNA for the CDR3 is TGTGCCAGCAGTGAGGGAAACACCGGGGAGCTGTTTTTT. This sequence joins TRBV6-4 and TRBJ2-2; D remains unclear. CDR1 MRHNA and CDR2 SNTAGT come from the germline V gene. V lost 3 bases, J lost 2 bases, and 4 bases lay in between. This CDR3 is 13 amino acids long.